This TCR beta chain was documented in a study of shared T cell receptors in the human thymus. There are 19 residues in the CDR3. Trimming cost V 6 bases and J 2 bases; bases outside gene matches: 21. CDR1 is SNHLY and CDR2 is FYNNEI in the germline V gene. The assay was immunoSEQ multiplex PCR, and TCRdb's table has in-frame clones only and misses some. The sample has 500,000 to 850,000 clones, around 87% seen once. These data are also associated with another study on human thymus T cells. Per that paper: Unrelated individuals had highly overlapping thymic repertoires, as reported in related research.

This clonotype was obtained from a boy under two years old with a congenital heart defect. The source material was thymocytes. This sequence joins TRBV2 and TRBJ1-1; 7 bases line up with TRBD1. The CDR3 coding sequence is TGTGCCAGCAGGTCGCAGGGTTTTAGTGACAGGGAGTCCAACACTGAAGCTTTCTTT. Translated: CASRSQGFSDRESNTEAFF.